This TCR beta chain was sequenced during a study of CD8 T cells in ankylosing spondylitis. This CDR3 comprises 13 residues. J was trimmed by 6 bases and V by 6 bases; bases with no gene match: 9. Germline values: CDR1 DFQATT, CDR2 SNEGSKA (reference sequence). Using quantitative 5'-RACE with molecular barcodes, the authors made TCR beta libraries. One entry per CDR3 protein results from TCRdb running MiXCR on the 5' RACE reads. The sample shows fewer than 550,000 distinct CDR3 sequences, over 4% of them seen only once. Study-wide results and caveats: Earlier reports found some motif variants in synovial fluid and blood in reactive arthritis. Apparently characteristic of ankylosing spondylitis blood was a TCR beta motif (roughly eight highly homologous variants). Reportedly, significant enrichment of disease-linked clones occurred in matched ankylosing spondylitis synovial fluid. Disease-linked clones, CD8+, were relatively rare in peripheral blood.

There are many counts of this clonotype. Its antigen remains unknown. This sequence was found in a male donor with ankylosing spondylitis. The V and J genes are TRBV20-1 and TRBJ2-7; 9 positions match TRBD1. Sequenced: blood, either unsorted or a sorted T cell fraction (not recorded which). The CDR3 DNA reads TGCAGTGCCCCACAGGGGGCTACGAGCGAGCAGTACTTC. It translates to CSAPQGATSEQYF.